These 29 T cell receptor beta chains originate from one sample sequenced in a study of blood T cell repertoires in COVID-19. Clones were read by immunoSEQ multiplex PCR, and TCRdb kept only the in-frame ones, dropping some. The sample consists of 100,000 to 150,000 clones, about four fifths of them appearing once. Sequenced sample: peripheral blood. The receptors here all came from a woman in her forties or fifties with acute or convalescent COVID-19.

This chain joins TRBV2 and TRBJ2-1; 13 bases agree with TRBD2. The CDR3 totals 19 residues. From germline, CDR1 is SNHLY and CDR2 FYNNEI. The J segment lost 1 base and the V segment lost 5 bases, leaving 11 bases of the junction unmatched. The CDR3 is CASSTPGTSGVPSYNEQFF. The DNA of the CDR3 is TGTGCCAGCAGTACCCCCGGGACTAGCGGGGTACCTTCCTACAATGAGCAGTTCTTC.

V is TRBV2 and J is TRBJ1-5; weak D call: TRBD1 (6 bases). The germline CDR1 and CDR2 sequences are SNHLY and FYNNEI. Trimming stripped 4 bases from V and 6 bases from J, with 13 bases between. The CDR3 runs 14 residues. This chain's CDR3 is CASSGGRGFQPQHF. The DNA for the CDR3 is TGTGCCAGCAGTGGGGGCAGGGGCTTTCAGCCCCAGCATTTT.

This clone came up a few times. The chain couples TRBV7-9 to TRBJ2-7; D may be TRBD1 (6 bases). Germline CDR1 and CDR2: SEHNR and FQNEAQ (reference sequence). V dropped 4 bases and J dropped 2 bases, with 12 bases sitting between them. The CDR3 sequence is 14 residues long. The CDR3 spells CASSSSKGAYEQYF. The DNA of the CDR3 is TGTGCCAGCAGCTCTTCGAAGGGGGCCTACGAGCAGTACTTC.

The V call is TRBV11-3, the J call TRBJ1-1; no clear D gene. Germline V lookup: CDR1 SGHNT, CDR2 YENEEA. Trimming took off 5 bases at V and 6 bases at J, with 13 bases between the two ends. This CDR3 has 13 amino acids. The CDR3, as DNA: TGTGCCAGCAGCGCGGATGGAGAGGCTGAAGCTTTCTTT. Protein product: CASSADGEAEAFF.

The CDR3 DNA is TGTGCCAGCAGCCCCTCCGGGACAGAACTATACGAGCAGTACTTC. Translation: CASSPSGTELYEQYF. This chain links TRBV7-3 with TRBJ2-7, with 7 bases lining up with TRBD1. The germline V gene encodes CDR1 SGHTA and CDR2 FQGTGA. This CDR3 spans 15 amino acids. The J segment lost 4 bases and the V segment lost 5 bases, leaving 11 bases of the junction unmatched.

The chain joins TRBV3-1 (or the pseudogene TRBV3-2) to TRBJ1-3, with D possibly matching TRBD1 (6 bases). Germline loops: CDR1 LGHDT, CDR2 YNNKEL (reference sequence). Trimming pared 4 bases from V and 6 bases from J, leaving 10 bases between. The CDR3 runs 13 residues. The CDR3 here is CASSRDTKNTIYF. In nucleotides, the CDR3 is TGTGCCAGCAGCCGGGACACCAAAAACACCATATATTTT.

This clone was observed a handful of times. This chain uses TRBV25-1 with TRBJ2-7, with TRBD2 as a possible D gene (5 bases). Germline V gene lookup returns CDR1 MGHDK and CDR2 SYGVNS. V gave up 6 bases and J gave up 3 bases, with 12 bases separating them. The CDR3 has 13 amino acids. The CDR3: CASRMGANYEQYF. The CDR3 DNA reads TGTGCCAGCAGAATGGGAGCGAACTACGAGCAGTACTTC.

This clone was seen a single time. The chain carries TRBV10-2 and TRBJ2-5; 8 bases map to TRBD1. Germline V gives CDR1 WSHSY, CDR2 SAAADI. J was trimmed by 3 bases and V by 5 bases; bases with no gene match: 8. The CDR3 sequence is 15 residues long. The CDR3 DNA sequence: TGCGCCAGCAGTCGTGGGGGGACAGGAGAAGAGACCCAGTACTTC. It translates to CASSRGGTGEETQYF.

The chain links TRBV19 to TRBJ2-3; D perhaps matches TRBD2 (7 bases). Germline lookup yields CDR1 LNHDA and CDR2 SQIVND (reference sequence). Trimming stripped 6 bases from V and 4 bases from J, with 14 bases between. The CDR3 length is 14 residues. The CDR3 protein is CASRRGGGADTQYF. In nucleotides, the CDR3 is TGTGCCAGTAGAAGGGGGGGCGGTGCAGATACGCAGTATTTT.

This sequence joins TRBV6-5 and TRBJ1-4; D gene uncertain. V was pared by 6 bases and J by 8 bases, with 10 bases between. There are 12 residues in the CDR3. Germline CDR1 is MNHEY and CDR2 is SVGAGI. The DNA of the CDR3 is TGTGCCAGCAGGCTCAGCGGAGAAAAACTGTTTTTT. It is translated as CASRLSGEKLFF.

The chain joins TRBV3-1 (or the pseudogene TRBV3-2) to TRBJ2-7, with D unresolved. Per the germline V gene, CDR1 is LGHDT and CDR2 is YNNKEL (reference sequence). Trimming took off 2 bases at V and 0 bases at J, with 11 bases between the two ends. The CDR3 covers 15 residues. The CDR3 DNA reads TGTGCCAGCAGCCAATCCACCGTGAGCTCCTACGAGCAGTACTTC. This sequence encodes CASSQSTVSSYEQYF.

V is TRBV6-6 and J is TRBJ2-7; 7 nucleotides match TRBD2. There are 14 residues in the CDR3. After removal of 2 bases from V and 4 bases from J, the junction contained 5 bases not matched to a gene. Per germline, CDR1 MNHNY and CDR2 SVGAGI (reference sequence). As DNA, the CDR3 is TGTGCCAGCAGTTACAACGGGGGGTCTTACGAGCAGTACTTC. Amino acids: CASSYNGGSYEQYF.

The chain joins TRBV24-1 to TRBJ2-1, with D possibly TRBD2 on 5 matching bases. The CDR3 contains 16 residues. Trimming stripped 1 base from V and 0 bases from J, with 9 bases between. Germline lookup yields CDR1 KGHDR and CDR2 SFDVKD. The CDR3 DNA is TGTGCCACCAGTGATTTCGGAGGAGACTCCTACAATGAGCAGTTCTTC. Residues: CATSDFGGDSYNEQFF.

This clone was seen only a few times. CDR3 sequence: CASSAAGVGFQPQHF. CDR3 DNA: TGTGCCAGCAGTGCGGCGGGGGTGGGCTTTCAGCCCCAGCATTTT. The rearrangement uses TRBV27 and TRBJ1-5; possible D gene TRBD1, 5 bases. The V and J ends lost 5 bases and 6 bases respectively, with 17 bases between them. Germline V gene sequence: CDR1 MNHEY, CDR2 SMNVEV (reference sequence). The CDR3 spans 15 residues.

This clone was observed a single time. CDR3 residues: CASSVGTGAYEQYF. In DNA form, the CDR3 reads TGTGCCAGCAGCGTAGGTACAGGTGCCTACGAGCAGTACTTC. V gene TRBV9 combines with J gene TRBJ2-7; D possibly corresponds to TRBD1 (5 bases). Trimming took off 0 bases at V and 2 bases at J, with 9 bases between the two ends. Germline-derived CDR1 and CDR2 are SGDLS and YYNGEE. CDR3 length: 14 residues.

The gene calls are TRBV5-5 and TRBJ1-4; unclear D gene. The CDR3 is 14 residues long. V was cut by 1 base and J by 7 bases, with 11 bases left in between. The germline CDR1 and CDR2 sequences are SGHKS and YYEKEE (reference sequence). The CDR3 loop is CASSLSLAVEKLFF. In DNA form, the CDR3 reads TGTGCCAGCAGCTTGTCCTTAGCGGTTGAAAAACTGTTTTTT.

The V gene is TRBV6-4, the J gene TRBJ2-7, with 9 bases that match TRBD2. Unmatched junction bases numbered 11, after V lost 4 bases and J lost 4 bases. The CDR3 runs 16 residues. Germline V lookup: CDR1 MRHNA, CDR2 SNTAGT. The CDR3 loop is CASSVGGSGGPYEQYF. The CDR3, as DNA: TGTGCCAGCAGTGTAGGAGGTAGCGGGGGCCCTTACGAGCAGTACTTC.

This clone was observed a few times. The chain has TRBV15 and TRBJ1-2, with 9 bases matching TRBD1. The CDR3 spans 15 residues. V shed 6 bases and J 7 bases; nucleotides not matched to a gene: 12. The V gene's germline CDR1 is LNHNV and CDR2 YYDKDF (reference sequence). The CDR3 nucleotides read TGTGCCACCAGGACAACAGGGGGCAAAGGATTTGGCTACACCTTC. Translation gives CATRTTGGKGFGYTF.

The gene calls are TRBV7-9 and TRBJ1-4; D call uncertain. V lost 5 bases to trimming and J lost 0 bases, with 10 bases between them. The CDR3 covers 15 residues. Germline CDR1 reads SEHNR; CDR2 reads FQNEAQ (reference sequence). CDR3 nucleotides: TGTGCCAGCAGCCCCACCGTAGCAACTAATGAAAAACTGTTTTTT. As protein: CASSPTVATNEKLFF.

A single count supports this clone. CDR3 coding DNA: TGTGCCTGGAGTGTACAGGGGGGTACTTCACCCCTCCACTTT. It yields the protein CAWSVQGGTSPLHF. The J gene is TRBJ1-6, the V gene TRBV30, with 8 bases matching TRBD1. The ends lost 0 bases at V and 9 bases at J; junction bases unmatched: 4. Germline-derived CDR1 and CDR2 are GTSNPN and SVGIG (reference sequence). The CDR3 sequence is 14 residues long.

This clone was observed a single time. The chain combines TRBV18 with TRBJ1-5; 10 bases line up with TRBD1. The CDR3 totals 15 residues. The germline V gene has CDR1 KGHSH and CDR2 LQKENI. J was trimmed by 4 bases and V by 5 bases; bases with no gene match: 5. Written as DNA, the CDR3 is TGTGCCAGCTCAGCCAGACAGGGGGCAAATCAGCCCCAGCATTTT. It codes for CASSARQGANQPQHF. Filled out from reference TRBV18 and TRBJ1-5, the complete variable domain reads NAGVMQNPRHLVRRRGQEARLRCSPMKGHSHVYWYRQLPEEGLKFMVYLQKENIIDESGMPKERFSAEFPKEGPSILRIQQVVRGDSAAYFCASSARQGANQPQHFGDGTRLSIL.

The rearrangement joins TRBV6-4 to TRBJ1-6, with TRBD1 identical over 9 bases. CDR3 size: 15 residues. The germline V gene has CDR1 MRHNA and CDR2 SNTAGT. Trimming took 5 bases from V and 9 from J; bases not matched to a gene: 8. The CDR3 loop reads CASSPGGTGPSPLHF. CDR3 nucleotides: TGTGCCAGCAGTCCAGGAGGGACAGGGCCTTCACCCCTCCACTTT.

The table lists this clone with a count of one. The chain combines TRBV5-1 with TRBJ2-3; TRBD2 matches at 14 bases. Germline values: CDR1 SGHRS, CDR2 YFSETQ. The CDR3 contains 19 residues. J gave up 4 bases and V 3 bases, and 13 bases lay outside the gene matches. This chain's CDR3 is CASSSPSGLAGEVADTQYF. The CDR3 DNA is TGCGCCAGCAGCTCCCCCTCGGGACTAGCGGGGGAGGTAGCAGATACGCAGTATTTT.

This sequence joins TRBV7-9 and TRBJ1-2; 9 bases match TRBD1. J lost 8 bases, V lost 4 bases, and 14 bases had no gene match. CDR3 length equals 16 residues. Looked up from germline, CDR1 is SEHNR and CDR2 is FQNEAQ (reference sequence). CDR3 sequence: CASSSPPGQGSGGYTF. CDR3 in DNA: TGTGCCAGCAGCTCGCCACCGGGACAGGGTTCAGGGGGCTACACCTTC.

The chain links TRBV15 to TRBJ2-7, with D possibly TRBD1 on 5 matching bases. From germline, CDR1 is LNHNV and CDR2 YYDKDF (reference sequence). The ends were cut back, 4 bases at V and 1 base at J, with 17 bases in the middle. The length of the CDR3 is 16 residues. CDR3 residues: CATSTLQALRSYEQYF. CDR3 bases: TGTGCCACCAGCACCTTACAGGCCCTCAGATCCTACGAGCAGTACTTC.

The chain employs TRBV2 and TRBJ1-2; 7 nucleotides line up with TRBD1. The CDR3 extends over 13 amino acids. Germline CDR1 and CDR2: SNHLY and FYNNEI. The V gene end was trimmed by 7 bases and the J gene end by 3 bases; junction bases not matched to a gene: 5. CDR3 loop: CASKKGADYGYTF. Here the CDR3 DNA reads TGTGCCAGCAAAAAGGGGGCGGACTATGGCTACACCTTC.

This clone was seen a few times. The chain has TRBV19 and TRBJ1-2, with TRBD1 matching 8 bases. The V and J ends lost 8 bases and 4 bases, in that order; junction bases with no gene match: 9. The CDR3 totals 14 residues. CDR1 and CDR2 (germline): LNHDA, SQIVND (reference sequence). In DNA form, the CDR3 reads TGTGCCAGTTTTGCAGGGGGCGCGCTCTATGGCTACACCTTC. Translating gives CASFAGGALYGYTF.

This clone was seen a handful of times. CDR3 sequence (DNA): TGTGCCAGCAGCCAAGATGCCGGAGTCGGGGCCAACGTCCTGACTTTC. Its protein product is CASSQDAGVGANVLTF. The V call is TRBV4-2, the J call TRBJ2-6, with D unclear. From germline, CDR1 is LGHNA and CDR2 YNFKEQ. This CDR3 has 16 residues. V shed 0 bases and J shed 4 bases, with 10 bases lying between them.

This sequence joins TRBV6-1 and TRBJ1-6; the match to TRBD1 covers 8 bases. The germline V gene encodes CDR1 MNHNS and CDR2 SASEGT. The CDR3 spans 16 residues. J was trimmed by 9 bases and V by 2 bases; bases with no gene match: 9. CDR3 nucleotide sequence: TGTGCCAGCAGTGAAATATTAGGACAGGGTGGTTCACCCCTCCACTTT. Its translation is CASSEILGQGGSPLHF.